Reported below is one T cell receptor (beta chain). Its antigen is not known. The ends were cut back, 7 bases at V and 3 bases at J, with 11 bases in the middle. This CDR3 contains 12 residues. Germline lookup yields CDR1 SGHNT and CDR2 YYREEE (reference sequence). The data are from a study of cytomegalovirus exposure and HLA in healthy donors. Study observations and caveats: The study found most TCR sequences rare, yet found some public TCRs in many donors.

13 Jbeta primers and 60 Vbeta primers were used for the PCR. TCRdb keeps only in-frame clones here, not all; method: immunoSEQ multiplex PCR. The top ten hold 3.7% of the sample, which has over 150,000 clones, approximately 77% seen once. Sequencing was performed on PBMCs. The chain recombines TRBV5-4 with TRBJ2-7; weak D call: TRBD1 (7 bases). This receptor was taken from a man aged 25 to 45 in good health and CMV-seropositive. CDR3 protein: CASGQGGYEQYF. CDR3 in DNA: TGTGCCAGCGGGCAGGGGGGCTACGAGCAGTACTTC.